These 3 T cell receptor beta chains share one sample of origin, sequenced in a study of blood T cell repertoires in COVID-19. Data came from immunoSEQ multiplex PCR; TCRdb stores just in-frame clones and leaves some out. The sample lists approximately 470,000 clones, approximately 83% occurring once. The material sequenced was peripheral blood. The receptors were sampled from a human donor in a cohort sampled during active COVID-19.

In this sample, this clone turned up once. This chain connects TRBV7-2 to TRBJ1-1; D may be TRBD1 (6 bases). The CDR3 runs to 15 residues. Germline V gives CDR1 SGHTA, CDR2 FQGNSA. The germline V and J ends were trimmed by 5 bases and 1 base, with 14 bases remaining between them. The CDR3 region is CASSRRTDSNTEAFF. CDR3 in DNA: TGTGCCAGCAGCCGGCGGACAGACTCGAACACTGAAGCTTTCTTT.

The chain couples TRBV5-5 to TRBJ1-5; 9 positions match TRBD1. V dropped 4 bases and J dropped 4; count of bases not matched to a gene: 3. In germline, CDR1 is SGHKS, CDR2 YYEKEE (reference sequence). This CDR3 comprises 14 residues. The CDR3 loop is CASSLDRGNQPQHF. For the CDR3, the DNA is TGTGCCAGCAGCCTAGACAGGGGGAATCAGCCCCAGCATTTT.

The rearrangement links TRBV6-5 to TRBJ2-7, with D perhaps TRBD2 (5 bases). CDR1 and CDR2 (germline): MNHEY, SVGAGI. This CDR3 comprises 15 residues. Trimming took 6 bases from V and 0 from J, leaving 15 bases between them. The CDR3 region is CASRGPERSSYEQYF. Here the CDR3 DNA reads TGTGCCAGCAGAGGGCCAGAGCGGAGCTCCTACGAGCAGTACTTC.